This passage covers 18 T cell receptor beta chains from one sample sequenced in a study of response to subunit inactivated influenza vaccine. A single record per CDR3 protein comes from TCRdb applying MiXCR to the RT-PCR reads. Found here are roughly 780,000 distinct CDR3 sequences, under 20% of them singletons; the top ten hold roughly a tenth. The sequencing here drew on PBMCs from blood, taken around 5 days after vaccination. The receptors come from a middle-aged man who received an inactivated influenza vaccine.

This clonotype has more than one count but fewer than ten. The chain uses TRBV7-2 and TRBJ2-1, with TRBD2 matching 9 bases. The V segment lost 3 bases and the J segment 8 bases; nucleotides outside the gene matches: 8. Per the germline V gene, CDR1 is SGHTA and CDR2 is FQGNSA. This CDR3 comprises 15 residues. CDR3 nucleotide sequence: TGTGCCAGCAGCTTTAGCGGGAGCCCCGGGGATGAGCAGTTCTTC. It codes for CASSFSGSPGDEQFF. The full variable domain, with the rest looked up from reference TRBV7-2 and TRBJ2-1, is GAGVSQSPSNKVTEKGKDVELRCDPISGHTALYWYRQSLGQGLEFLIYFQGNSAPDKSGLPSDRFSAERTGGSVSTLTIQRTQQEDSAVYLCASSFSGSPGDEQFFGPGTRLTVL.

The chain carries TRBV6-5 and TRBJ2-2, with 9 nucleotides matching TRBD2. The CDR3 loop spans 16 amino acids. V trimming: 0 bases; J trimming: 6 bases; junction bases outside the gene matches: 5. The germline CDR1 and CDR2 sequences are MNHEY and SVGAGI. In DNA, the CDR3 is TGTGCCAGCAGTTACTCTTTAGCGGGGGTGGCCGGGGAGCTGTTTTTT. Protein sequence: CASSYSLAGVAGELFF.

This chain joins TRBV12-3 or TRBV12-4 and TRBJ2-1; D is possibly TRBD2 (5 bases). This CDR3 comprises 12 residues. The V end was cut by 4 bases, the J end by 6 bases, with 7 bases between. CDR3 amino acids: CASSSGFNEQFF. The DNA for the CDR3 is TGTGCCAGCAGTTCGGGGTTCAATGAGCAGTTCTTC.

The sample holds many counts of this clonotype. The CDR3 bases are TGTGCCAGCAGTCTAACAGGGTTGAGCAATCAGCCCCAGCATTTT. Its translation is CASSLTGLSNQPQHF. The chain employs TRBV12-3 or TRBV12-4 and TRBJ1-5, with D perhaps matching TRBD1 (6 bases). The CDR3 has 15 amino acids. Trimming removed 5 bases at V and 1 base at J, with 12 bases between.

DNA for the CDR3: TGTGCCAGCAGTTTTCTGGCAAAGAAAGGGGAGCTGTTTTTT. As protein: CASSFLAKKGELFF. The chain carries TRBV28 and TRBJ2-2; no clear D gene. Looked up from germline, CDR1 is MDHEN and CDR2 is SYDVKM. The germline V and J ends were trimmed by 3 bases and 8 bases, with 13 bases remaining between them. The CDR3 has 14 amino acids.

The chain employs TRBV3-1 and TRBJ2-1; 7 bases line up with TRBD2. The junction had 12 bases not matched to a gene; V was cut back by 3 bases and J by 4 bases. Germline loops: CDR1 LGHDT, CDR2 YNNKEL (reference sequence). This CDR3 region has 17 residues. CDR3 sequence (DNA): TGTGCCAGCAGCCATCCCCTAAAGCGGGAAAGGTACAATGAGCAGTTCTTC. Residues: CASSHPLKRERYNEQFF.

The chain has TRBV4-2 and TRBJ2-1; 7 nucleotides align to TRBD1. Trimming took 0 bases from V and 5 from J; bases not matched to a gene: 16. CDR1 and CDR2 (germline): LGHNA, YNFKEQ. The length of the CDR3 is 19 residues. In DNA form, the CDR3 reads TGTGCCAGCAGCCAAGATTCGGGACAGAGAAAACTCGGGGACAATGAGCAGTTCTTC. Protein: CASSQDSGQRKLGDNEQFF.

This clonotype appeared a few times. The CDR3 reads CASSLDRLFDEQFF. CDR3 DNA sequence: TGTGCCAGCAGCTTAGACAGGTTGTTCGATGAGCAGTTCTTC. This sequence joins TRBV7-9 and TRBJ2-1; D possibly corresponds to TRBD1 (5 bases). The V end lost 1 base, the J end lost 8 bases, and 12 bases lay between the germline ends. CDR1 and CDR2 from the germline V gene are SEHNR and FQNEAQ (reference sequence). The CDR3 contains 14 residues.

In its sample, this clonotype was seen a few times. The chain carries TRBV7-9 and TRBJ2-3; a possible D gene is TRBD2 (6 bases). CDR1 and CDR2 from the germline V gene are SEHNR and FQNEAQ (reference sequence). V shed 5 bases and J shed 3 bases, with 15 bases lying between them. The CDR3 loop spans 15 amino acids. The CDR3 region is CASSPPGVGTDTQYF. Written as DNA, the CDR3 is TGTGCCAGCAGCCCCCCGGGGGTTGGGACAGATACGCAGTATTTT.

The genes are TRBV10-3 and TRBJ2-3; D is ambiguous. CDR3 length: 13 residues. Trimming left V 0 bases short and J 5 bases short, with 6 bases between. Germline assignment: CDR1 ENHRY and CDR2 SYGVKD. The CDR3 here is CAISESTKDTQYF. CDR3 coding DNA: TGTGCCATCAGTGAGTCGACGAAAGATACGCAGTATTTT.

At least ten counts were recorded for this clonotype. V and J are TRBV5-1 and TRBJ2-3; no firm D call. V lost 0 bases, J lost 0 bases, and 11 bases lay in between. CDR3 size: 16 residues. The germline V gene has CDR1 SGHRS and CDR2 YFSETQ. In DNA form, the CDR3 reads TGCGCCAGCAGCTTGGTTGTACAGTCTAGCACAGATACGCAGTATTTT. It translates to CASSLVVQSSTDTQYF.

This clonotype was recorded a few times. The rearrangement joins TRBV11-2 to TRBJ2-7; D is unclear. CDR3 length: 13 amino acids. CDR1 is SGHAT, CDR2 FQNNGV, per germline. V gave up 4 bases and J gave up 1 base, with 8 bases separating them. This CDR3 is CASSSPKSYEQYF. DNA for the CDR3: TGTGCCAGCAGCTCCCCAAAGTCCTACGAGCAGTACTTC.

The chain carries TRBV12-3 or TRBV12-4 and TRBJ2-2, with TRBD2 matching over 7 bases. Trimming at V came to 4 bases and at J to 2 bases, leaving 4 bases not matched to a gene. The CDR3 contains 15 residues. The CDR3 loop is CASSWGLFNTGELFF. In DNA, the CDR3 is TGTGCCAGCAGTTGGGGACTATTTAACACCGGGGAGCTGTTTTTT.

Ten or more counts support this clonotype. J is TRBJ1-2 and V is TRBV12-3 or TRBV12-4; no clear D gene. Between the trimmed V and J ends, which lost 2 bases and 8 bases, there was a span of 15 bases. This CDR3 comprises 14 residues. The CDR3 DNA reads as TGTGCCAGCAGTTTATACAGAAGAAGCTACGGCTACACCTTC. Its protein product is CASSLYRRSYGYTF.

This clonotype was observed at least ten times. This chain uses TRBV20-1 with TRBJ2-3, with 12 bases fitting TRBD2. Germline V gene sequence: CDR1 DFQATT, CDR2 SNEGSKA (reference sequence). The CDR3 totals 14 residues. Trimming at V came to 6 bases and at J to 2 bases, leaving 3 bases not matched to a gene. CDR3 DNA: TGCAGTGCCCTAGCGGGGGGGACCACAGATACGCAGTATTTT. This codes for CSALAGGTTDTQYF.

V usage is TRBV7-2 and J usage is TRBJ2-1, with 8 positions matching TRBD2. The CDR3 totals 15 residues. With 1 base clipped from V and 10 bases from J, the junction kept 9 bases outside the gene matches. From germline, CDR1 is SGHTA and CDR2 FQGNSA. CDR3: CASSLVGGGYREQFF. CDR3 sequence (DNA): TGTGCCAGCAGCTTAGTCGGGGGGGGCTATCGGGAGCAGTTCTTC.

This clonotype was counted ten times or more. The J gene is TRBJ2-7, the V gene TRBV20-1; TRBD1 matches 7 bases. V was pared by 3 bases and J by 2 bases, with 1 base of the junction left unmatched. Per germline, CDR1 DFQATT and CDR2 SNEGSKA (reference sequence). This CDR3 comprises 12 residues. The CDR3 loop reads CSARQGAYEQYF. DNA for the CDR3: TGCAGTGCTAGGCAGGGGGCCTACGAGCAGTACTTC.

The genes are TRBV4-1 and TRBJ2-1; D is perhaps TRBD1 (5 bases). Germline V gene sequence: CDR1 MGHRA, CDR2 YSYEKL. V lost 0 bases and J lost 9, with 12 bases in between. This CDR3 spans 14 amino acids. The CDR3 DNA reads TGCGCCAGCAGCCAAGAAGGGGTCTGGGGTGAGCAGTTCTTC. Its translation is CASSQEGVWGEQFF.